This entry concerns a single TCR beta chain. Antigen unknown. The record originates from a study of breast tumors, draining lymph nodes, adjacent tissues. This CDR3 has 13 residues. Germline V gene sequence: CDR1 SEHNR, CDR2 FQNEAQ (reference sequence). V lost 5 bases, J lost 4 bases, and 10 bases lay in between. TCRdb fed the multiplex PCR reads into MiXCR, producing one record per CDR3 protein. The data contain some 38,000 distinct CDR3 sequences, 36% of them singletons. Study-wide results and limits: Most tumor T cells seemingly derive from lymph node, then expand in tumor. Tumor TCR diversity was below lymph nodes but above nontumor tissue. The lymph node origin of tumor T cells was framed as consistent with a hypothesis, not demonstrated. Compared with basal-like, luminal-like tumors shared significantly more repertoire with nontumor tissue.

Sequenced sample: breast tumor tissue. The clonotype was recovered from a female donor with breast cancer. Some clones in this sample may be carry-over from other donors' samples. J is TRBJ2-3 and V is TRBV7-9, with a possible D match to TRBD1 (6 bases). The CDR3 is CASSPDRSDTQYF. DNA for the CDR3: TGTGCCAGCAGCCCGGACAGATCAGATACGCAGTATTTT. The full variable domain, its missing parts supplied by reference TRBV7-9 and TRBJ2-3, is DTGVSQNPRHKITKRGQNVTFRCDPISEHNRLYWYRQTLGQGPEFLTYFQNEAQLEKSRLLSDRFSAERPKGSFSTLEIQRTEQGDSAMYLCASSPDRSDTQYFGPGTRLTVL.